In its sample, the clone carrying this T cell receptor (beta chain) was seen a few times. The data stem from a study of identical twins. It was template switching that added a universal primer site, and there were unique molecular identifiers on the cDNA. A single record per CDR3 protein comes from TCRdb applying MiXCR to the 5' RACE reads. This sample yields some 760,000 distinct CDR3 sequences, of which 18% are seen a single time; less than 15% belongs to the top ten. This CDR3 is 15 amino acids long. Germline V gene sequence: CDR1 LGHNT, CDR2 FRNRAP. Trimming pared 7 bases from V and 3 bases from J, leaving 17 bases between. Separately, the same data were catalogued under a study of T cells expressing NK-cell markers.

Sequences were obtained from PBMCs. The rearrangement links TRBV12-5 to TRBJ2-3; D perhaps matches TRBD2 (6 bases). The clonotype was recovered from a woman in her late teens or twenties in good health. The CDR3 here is CASALGGSGTDTQYF. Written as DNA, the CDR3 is TGTGCTAGTGCACTCGGGGGTTCGGGTACAGATACGCAGTATTTT.